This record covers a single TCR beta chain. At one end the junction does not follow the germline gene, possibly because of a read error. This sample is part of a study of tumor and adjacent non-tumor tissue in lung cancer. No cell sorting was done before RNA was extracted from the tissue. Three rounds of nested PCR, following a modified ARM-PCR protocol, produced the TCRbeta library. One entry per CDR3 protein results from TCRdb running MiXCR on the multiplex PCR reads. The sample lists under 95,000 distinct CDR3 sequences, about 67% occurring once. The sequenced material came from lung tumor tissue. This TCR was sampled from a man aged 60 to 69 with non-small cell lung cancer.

In DNA form, the CDR3 reads TGTGCCAACAGCCCCCGAGGTCGGGACGAGACCGAGTACTTC. It yields the protein CANSPRGRDETEYF. The chain employs TRBV11-3 and TRBJ2-5; D is perhaps TRBD1 or TRBD2 (5 bases each). The CDR3 totals 14 residues. Germline CDR1 is SGHNT and CDR2 is YENEEA.